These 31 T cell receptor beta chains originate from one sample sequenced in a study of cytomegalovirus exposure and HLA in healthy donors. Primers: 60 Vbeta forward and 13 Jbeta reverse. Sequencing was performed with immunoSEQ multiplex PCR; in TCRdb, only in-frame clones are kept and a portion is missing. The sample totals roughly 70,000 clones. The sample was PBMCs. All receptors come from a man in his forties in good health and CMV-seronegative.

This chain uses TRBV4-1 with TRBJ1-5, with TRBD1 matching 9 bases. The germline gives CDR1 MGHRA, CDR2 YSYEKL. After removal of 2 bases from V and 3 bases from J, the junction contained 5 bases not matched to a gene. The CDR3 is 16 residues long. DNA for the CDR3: TGCGCCAGCAGCCAACCAAGGACAGGGGTCAATCAGCCCCAGCATTTT. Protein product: CASSQPRTGVNQPQHF.

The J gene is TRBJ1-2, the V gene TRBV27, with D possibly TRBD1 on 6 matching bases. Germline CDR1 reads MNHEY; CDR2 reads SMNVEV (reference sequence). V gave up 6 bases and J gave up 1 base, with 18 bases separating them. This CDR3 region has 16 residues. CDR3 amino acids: CASRPTSGHFNYGYTF. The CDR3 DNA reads TGTGCCAGCAGACCTACGTCGGGACACTTTAACTATGGCTACACCTTC.

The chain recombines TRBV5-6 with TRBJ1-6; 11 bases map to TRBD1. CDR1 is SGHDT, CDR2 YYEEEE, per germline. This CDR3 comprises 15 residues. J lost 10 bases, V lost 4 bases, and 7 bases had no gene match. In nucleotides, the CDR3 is TGTGCCAGCAGCCGGGGGACAGGGGGTATCTCACCCCTCCACTTT. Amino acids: CASSRGTGGISPLHF.

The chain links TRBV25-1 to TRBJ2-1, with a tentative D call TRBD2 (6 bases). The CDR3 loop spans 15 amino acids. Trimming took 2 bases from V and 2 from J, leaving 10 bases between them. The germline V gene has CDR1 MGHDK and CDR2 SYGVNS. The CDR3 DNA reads TGTGCCAGCAGTGAACTTGGCGGGGCCTACAATGAGCAGTTCTTC. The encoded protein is CASSELGGAYNEQFF.

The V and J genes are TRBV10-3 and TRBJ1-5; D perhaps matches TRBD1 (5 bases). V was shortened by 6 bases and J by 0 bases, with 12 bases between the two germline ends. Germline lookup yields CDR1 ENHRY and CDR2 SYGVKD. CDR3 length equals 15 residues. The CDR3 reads CAIRRDGISNQPQHF. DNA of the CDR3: TGTGCCATCAGGCGGGACGGAATTAGCAATCAGCCCCAGCATTTT.

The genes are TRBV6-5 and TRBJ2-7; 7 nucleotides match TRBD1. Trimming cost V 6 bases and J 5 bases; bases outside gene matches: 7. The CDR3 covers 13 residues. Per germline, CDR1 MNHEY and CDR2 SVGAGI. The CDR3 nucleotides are TGTGCCAGCAGGATGACAGGGAGCGACGAGCAGTACTTC. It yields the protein CASRMTGSDEQYF.

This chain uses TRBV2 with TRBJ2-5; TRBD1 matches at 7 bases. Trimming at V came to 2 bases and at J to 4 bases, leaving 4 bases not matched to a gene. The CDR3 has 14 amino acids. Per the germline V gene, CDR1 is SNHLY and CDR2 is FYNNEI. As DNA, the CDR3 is TGTGCCAGCAGTGAAAGGGGGCTCGGAGAGACCCAGTACTTC. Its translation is CASSERGLGETQYF.

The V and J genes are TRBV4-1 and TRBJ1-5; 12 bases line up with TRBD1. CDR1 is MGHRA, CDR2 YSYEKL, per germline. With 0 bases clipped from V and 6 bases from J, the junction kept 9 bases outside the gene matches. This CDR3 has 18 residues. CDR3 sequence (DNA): TGCGCCAGCAGCCAAGATCGCTGGGACAGGGGGCATGGTCAGCCCCAGCATTTT. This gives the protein CASSQDRWDRGHGQPQHF.

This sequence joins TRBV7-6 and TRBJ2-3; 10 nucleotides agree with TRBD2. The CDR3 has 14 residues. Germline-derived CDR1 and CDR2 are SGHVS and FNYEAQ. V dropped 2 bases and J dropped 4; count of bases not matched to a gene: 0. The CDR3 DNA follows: TGTGCCAGCAGCTTACTAGCGGGGGCAGATACGCAGTATTTT. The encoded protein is CASSLLAGADTQYF.

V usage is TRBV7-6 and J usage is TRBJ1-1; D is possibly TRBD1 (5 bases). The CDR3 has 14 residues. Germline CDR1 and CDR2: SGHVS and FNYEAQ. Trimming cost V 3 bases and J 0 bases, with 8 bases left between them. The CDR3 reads CASSLGGVNTEAFF. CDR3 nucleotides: TGTGCCAGCAGCTTGGGGGGAGTGAACACTGAAGCTTTCTTT.

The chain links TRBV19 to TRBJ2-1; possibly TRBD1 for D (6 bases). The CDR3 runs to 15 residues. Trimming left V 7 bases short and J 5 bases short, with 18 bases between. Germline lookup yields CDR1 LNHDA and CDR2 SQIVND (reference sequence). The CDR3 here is CASTTVQGWNNEQFF. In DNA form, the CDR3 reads TGTGCCAGTACCACGGTGCAGGGGTGGAACAATGAGCAGTTCTTC.

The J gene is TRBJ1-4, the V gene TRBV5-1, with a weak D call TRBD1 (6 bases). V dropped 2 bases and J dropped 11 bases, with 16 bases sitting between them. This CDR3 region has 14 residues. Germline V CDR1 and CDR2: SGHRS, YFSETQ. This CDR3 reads CASSLAEGHDKLFF. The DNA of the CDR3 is TGCGCCAGCAGCTTAGCTGAGGGACACGATAAACTGTTTTTT.

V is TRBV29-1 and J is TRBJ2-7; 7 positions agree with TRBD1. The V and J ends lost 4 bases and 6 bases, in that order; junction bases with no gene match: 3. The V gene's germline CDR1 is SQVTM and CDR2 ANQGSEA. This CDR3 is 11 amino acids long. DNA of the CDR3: TGCAGCGTTGCCCCAGGGGGCGAGCAGTACTTC. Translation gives CSVAPGGEQYF.

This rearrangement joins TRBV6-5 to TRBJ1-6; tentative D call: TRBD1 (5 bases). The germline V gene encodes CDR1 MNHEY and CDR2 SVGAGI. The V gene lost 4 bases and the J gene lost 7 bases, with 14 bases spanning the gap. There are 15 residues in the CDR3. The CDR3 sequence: CASSSAEGKNSPLHF. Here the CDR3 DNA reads TGTGCCAGCAGTTCGGCGGAGGGGAAGAATTCACCCCTCCACTTT.

This chain's CDR3 is CASTVGNTIYF. DNA for the CDR3: TGTGCCAGCACCGTTGGAAACACCATATATTTT. The rearrangement joins TRBV25-1 to TRBJ1-3; no firm D call. This CDR3 spans 11 amino acids. The germline gives CDR1 MGHDK, CDR2 SYGVNS. Trimming took 7 bases from V and 3 from J, leaving 4 bases between them.

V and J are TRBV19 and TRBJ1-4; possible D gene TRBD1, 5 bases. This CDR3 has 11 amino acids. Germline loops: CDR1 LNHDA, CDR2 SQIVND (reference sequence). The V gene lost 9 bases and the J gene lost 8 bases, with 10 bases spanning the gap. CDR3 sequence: CARWGREKLFF. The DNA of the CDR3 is TGTGCCAGGTGGGGGAGGGAAAAACTGTTTTTT.

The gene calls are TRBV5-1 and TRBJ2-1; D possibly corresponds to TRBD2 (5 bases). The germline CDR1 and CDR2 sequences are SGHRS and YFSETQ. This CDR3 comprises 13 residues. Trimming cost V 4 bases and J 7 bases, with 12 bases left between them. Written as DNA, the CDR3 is TGCGCCAGCAGCCTAAACGAGGGAAATGAGCAGTTCTTC. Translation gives CASSLNEGNEQFF.

In DNA, the CDR3 is TGTGCCAGCAGCTTAGGAGGGGGGGACTCACCCCTCCACTTT. This codes for CASSLGGGDSPLHF. The rearrangement uses TRBV7-9 and TRBJ1-6; perhaps TRBD1 as D (6 bases). Germline V CDR1 and CDR2: SEHNR, FQNEAQ (reference sequence). The CDR3 contains 14 residues. Trimming removed 1 base from V and 10 bases from J, with 11 bases in between.

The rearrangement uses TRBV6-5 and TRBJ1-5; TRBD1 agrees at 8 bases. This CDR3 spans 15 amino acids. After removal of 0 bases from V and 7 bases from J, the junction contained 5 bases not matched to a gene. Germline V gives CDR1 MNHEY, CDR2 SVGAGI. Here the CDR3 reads CASSYSRGQGQPQHF. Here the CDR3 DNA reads TGTGCCAGCAGTTACTCCAGGGGGCAGGGACAGCCCCAGCATTTT.

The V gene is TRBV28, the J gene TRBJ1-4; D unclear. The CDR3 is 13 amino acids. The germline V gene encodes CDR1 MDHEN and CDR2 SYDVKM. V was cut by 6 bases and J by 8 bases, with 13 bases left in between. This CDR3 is CASSSDEQEKLFF. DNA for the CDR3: TGTGCCAGCAGCTCTGACGAACAGGAAAAACTGTTTTTT.

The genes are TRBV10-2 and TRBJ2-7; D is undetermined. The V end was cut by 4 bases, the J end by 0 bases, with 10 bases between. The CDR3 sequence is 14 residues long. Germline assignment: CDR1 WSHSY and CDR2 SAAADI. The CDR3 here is CASSGAEYSYEQYF. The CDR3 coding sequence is TGCGCCAGCAGTGGGGCTGAATACTCCTACGAGCAGTACTTC.

The CDR3: CATKDGGRRGNQPQHF. The DNA of the CDR3 is TGTGCCACCAAGGACGGCGGGAGGAGGGGCAATCAGCCCCAGCATTTT. This chain connects TRBV6-6 to TRBJ1-5; D call uncertain. This CDR3 spans 16 amino acids. V was pared by 10 bases and J by 2 bases, with 21 bases between. The germline V gene encodes CDR1 MNHNY and CDR2 SVGAGI (reference sequence).

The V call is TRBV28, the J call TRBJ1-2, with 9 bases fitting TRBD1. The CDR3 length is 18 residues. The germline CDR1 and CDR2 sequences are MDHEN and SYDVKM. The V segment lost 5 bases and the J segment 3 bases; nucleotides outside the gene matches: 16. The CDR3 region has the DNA TGTGCCAGCAGTAAAGGCGTGGGACAGGGTGTTTGGGACTATGGCTACACCTTC. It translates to CASSKGVGQGVWDYGYTF.

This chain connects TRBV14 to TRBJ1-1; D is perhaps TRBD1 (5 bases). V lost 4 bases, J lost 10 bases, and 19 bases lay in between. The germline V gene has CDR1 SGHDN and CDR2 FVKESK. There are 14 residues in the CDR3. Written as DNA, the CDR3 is TGTGCCAGCAGCCGCGGACATGTCGGGCTTCGAGCTTTCTTT. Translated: CASSRGHVGLRAFF.

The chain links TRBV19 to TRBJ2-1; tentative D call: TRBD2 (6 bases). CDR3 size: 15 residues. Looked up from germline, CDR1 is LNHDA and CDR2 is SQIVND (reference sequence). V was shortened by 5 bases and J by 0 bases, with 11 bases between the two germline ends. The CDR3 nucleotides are TGTGCCAGTAGTCTCGGAGGGACCTCCTACAATGAGCAGTTCTTC. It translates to CASSLGGTSYNEQFF.

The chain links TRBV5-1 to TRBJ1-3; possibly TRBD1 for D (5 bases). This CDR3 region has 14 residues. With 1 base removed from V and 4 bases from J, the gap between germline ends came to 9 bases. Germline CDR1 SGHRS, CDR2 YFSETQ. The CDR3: CASSLTDRGNTIYF. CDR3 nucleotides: TGCGCCAGCAGCTTGACCGACAGAGGAAACACCATATATTTT.

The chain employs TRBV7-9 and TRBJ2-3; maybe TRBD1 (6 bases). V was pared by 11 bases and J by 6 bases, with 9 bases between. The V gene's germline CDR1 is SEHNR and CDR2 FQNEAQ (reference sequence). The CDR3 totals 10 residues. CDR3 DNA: TGTGCCGGAGGACAGGATACGCAGTATTTT. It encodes CAGGQDTQYF.

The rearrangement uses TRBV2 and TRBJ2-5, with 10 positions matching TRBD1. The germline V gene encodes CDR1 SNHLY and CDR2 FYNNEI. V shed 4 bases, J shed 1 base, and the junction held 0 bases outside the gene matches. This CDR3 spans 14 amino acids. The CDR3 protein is CASSGQGAQETQYF. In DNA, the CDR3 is TGTGCCAGCAGTGGACAGGGGGCCCAAGAGACCCAGTACTTC.

CDR3 residues: CASTQRGRAGELFF. The DNA of the CDR3 is TGTGCCAGCACTCAACGGGGGAGGGCCGGGGAGCTGTTTTTT. V and J are TRBV7-2 and TRBJ2-2; 7 nucleotides align to TRBD2. V was clipped by 7 bases and J by 6 bases; unmatched bases: 8. Germline V gene data show CDR1 as SGHTA and CDR2 as FQGNSA. CDR3 length equals 14 residues. Supplemented by reference TRBV7-2 and TRBJ2-2, the full variable domain reads GAGVSQSPSNKVTEKGKDVELRCDPISGHTALYWYRQSLGQGLEFLIYFQGNSAPDKSGLPSDRFSAERTGGSVSTLTIQRTQQEDSAVYLCASTQRGRAGELFFGEGSRLTVL.

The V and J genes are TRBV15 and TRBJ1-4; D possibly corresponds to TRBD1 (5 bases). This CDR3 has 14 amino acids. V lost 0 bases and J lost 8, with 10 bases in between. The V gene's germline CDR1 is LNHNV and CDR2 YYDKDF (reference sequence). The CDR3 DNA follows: TGTGCCACCAGCAGAGACAGGGTTGGCGAAAAACTGTTTTTT. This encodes CATSRDRVGEKLFF.

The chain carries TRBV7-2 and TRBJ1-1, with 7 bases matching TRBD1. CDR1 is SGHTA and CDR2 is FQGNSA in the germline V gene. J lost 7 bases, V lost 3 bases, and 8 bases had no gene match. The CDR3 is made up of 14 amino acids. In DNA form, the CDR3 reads TGTGCCAGCAGCTTTTTTACAGGGGTGAGTGAAGCTTTCTTT. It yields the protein CASSFFTGVSEAFF.